These 14 T cell receptor beta chains share one sample of origin, sequenced in a study of tissue T cells after allogeneic stem cell transplantation. Clones were sequenced by immunoSEQ multiplex PCR, and TCRdb holds only the in-frame ones, with some missing. The data show approximately 2,100 clones, under 55% seen once. Time point of the sample: mouse harvest day 14 after allogeneic transplant. Each mouse received 10^7 T-cell-depleted marrow cells plus 10^6 splenic CD5+ T cells by tail vein. The material sequenced was liver tissue. Every receptor here comes from a female BALB/c mouse given C57BL/6 T cells with graft-versus-host disease after an allogeneic hematopoietic cell transplant.

The sample holds a few counts of this clone. The genes and germline here are from mouse. Read data end 1 residue before the CDR3 end; the end is taken from the germline J gene. V is TRBV4 and J is TRBJ2-5; TRBD2 matches at 9 bases. This CDR3 has 15 residues. Germline trimming cut 3 bases from V and 2 bases from J; bases unmatched to any gene: 3. The germline V gene encodes CDR1 LGHDT and CDR2 YNNKQL (reference sequence). CDR3 region: CASSYTGGTQDTQYF. The covered CDR3 bases are TGTGCCAGCAGCTACACTGGGGGGACCCAAGACACCCAGTAC. Together with reference TRBV4 and TRBJ2-5, the CDR3 gives the full variable domain: ETAVFQTPNYHVTQVGNEVSFNCKQTLGHDTMYWYKQDSKKLLKIMFSYNNKQLIVNETVPRRFSPQSSDKAHLNLRIKSVEPEDSAVYLCASSYTGGTQDTQYFGPGTRLLVL.

As regards this clone: Gene names refer to mouse genes. The observed sequence ends 1 residue before the CDR3 terminus, with the missing tail filled in from the germline J gene. The chain is built from TRBV26 and TRBJ2-4; 9 nucleotides line up with TRBD2. The V gene's germline CDR1 is KGHPV and CDR2 FQNQEV (reference sequence). The ends lost 5 bases at V and 4 bases at J; junction bases unmatched: 1. CDR3 size: 13 residues. Partial CDR3 DNA: TGTGCCAGCAGTGACTGGGGGAAAAACACCTTGTAC. Its protein is CASSDWGKNTLY. The whole CDR3 is CASSDWGKNTLYF.

Worth noting for this clone: Mouse germline and gene names are used. The read ends 1 residue before the CDR3 terminus; that terminus is restored from the germline J gene. The genes are TRBV13-1 and TRBJ2-5; D not resolved. Trimming left V 3 bases short and J 0 bases short, with 5 bases between. Germline CDR1 and CDR2: NSHNY and SYGAGN. CDR3 size: 13 residues. CDR3 loop: CASSGGNQDTQYF. CDR3 DNA, as far as it was read: TGTGCCAGCAGTGGGGGTAACCAAGACACCCAGTAC.

With regard to this clone: Gene labels here are mouse ones. The missing CDR3 end, 1 residue past where the read stops, is filled in from the germline J gene. V gene TRBV29 combines with J gene TRBJ1-3, with D possibly TRBD1 on 5 matching bases. The CDR3 loop spans 17 amino acids. Germline CDR1 MSHET, CDR2 SYDVDS. V was shortened by 4 bases and J by 0 bases, with 16 bases between the two germline ends. This CDR3 reads CASSYPPRTNSGNTLYF. The sequenced part of the CDR3 DNA is TGTGCTAGCAGTTACCCCCCCCGGACAAATTCTGGAAATACGCTCTAT.

This clone has a handful of counts. All gene names here are mouse names. The DNA read from the CDR3 is TGTGCCAGCAGCTTTGGGACAGGGGGCTGGGAACAGTAC. Translation: CASSFGTGGWEQY. The CDR3 as a whole reads CASSFGTGGWEQYF. The V gene is TRBV3, the J gene TRBJ2-7; 12 bases agree with TRBD1. The CDR3 extends 1 residue past the end of the read, so its final part is completed from the germline J gene. The CDR3 covers 14 residues. With V trimmed by 3 bases and J by 7 bases, 4 bases remained unmatched. The germline CDR1 and CDR2 sequences are SNHLY and FYNGKV (reference sequence).

This clone has only one observation. Gene names are the mouse ones. The read ends 1 residue before the CDR3 terminus; that terminus is restored from the germline J gene. The chain recombines TRBV12-2 with TRBJ2-1, with 11 nucleotides matching TRBD2. Germline trimming cut 0 bases from V and 1 base from J; bases unmatched to any gene: 1. The CDR3 runs to 16 residues. The germline gives CDR1 SGHLS, CDR2 HYDKME. The CDR3 here is CASSLRLGGNYAEQFF. Incomplete CDR3 DNA: TGTGCCAGCTCTCTCAGACTGGGGGGGAACTATGCTGAGCAGTTC. Together with reference TRBV12-2 and TRBJ2-1, the CDR3 gives the full variable domain: NSGVVQSPRYIIKGKGERSILKCIPISGHLSVAWYQQTQGQELKFFIQHYDKMERDKGNLPSRFSVQQFDDYHSEMNMSALELEDSAVYFCASSLRLGGNYAEQFFGPGTRLTVL.

This clone was picked up a small number of times. The listed genes are named as in mouse. The read is 1 residue too short to cover the CDR3 end, so that end is filled in from the germline J gene. The gene calls are TRBV16 and TRBJ2-3, with D maybe TRBD2 (6 bases). This CDR3 comprises 17 residues. Germline V gene lookup returns CDR1 SGHSA and CDR2 FRNQAP. The germline V and J ends were trimmed by 0 bases and 0 bases, with 13 bases remaining between them. The CDR3 reads CASSLDLSGVSAETLYF. Incomplete CDR3 DNA: TGTGCAAGCAGCTTAGATCTCTCTGGGGTTAGTGCAGAAACGCTGTAT.

Details on this clone: The germline and genes are mouse ones. The DNA ends 1 residue before the CDR3 does, and the rest of the CDR3 is filled in from the germline J gene. This chain links TRBV15 with TRBJ1-4, with D perhaps TRBD1 (6 bases). Germline V lookup: CDR1 SGHND, CDR2 FRSKSL. V was pared by 2 bases and J by 0 bases, with 10 bases between. The CDR3 extends over 16 amino acids. CDR3 loop: CASSLYGGISNERLFF. The part of the CDR3 DNA that was read is TGTGCCAGCAGTTTATACGGGGGCATTTCCAACGAAAGATTATTT.

This clone occurred a few times. Gene names denote mouse genes. The read comes to an end 1 residue before the CDR3 does, leaving the germline J gene to fill in the end. J is TRBJ1-1 and V is TRBV2; a possible D gene is TRBD1 (6 bases). Trimming stripped 0 bases from V and 8 bases from J, with 10 bases between. There are 13 residues in the CDR3. Germline CDR1 is LGHNA and CDR2 is YSYQKL. CDR3 sequence reads: CASSQEGGGEVFF. The DNA read from the CDR3 is TGTGCCAGCAGCCAAGAAGGGGGAGGGGAAGTCTTC.

As to this clone: Gene names refer to mouse genes. The read ends 1 residue early relative to the CDR3; the germline J gene fills the gap. The chain has TRBV5 and TRBJ1-1; no definite D call. Between the trimmed V and J ends, which lost 3 bases and 3 bases, there was a span of 8 bases. This CDR3 is 13 amino acids long. CDR1 and CDR2 from the germline V gene are LGHNA and YNLKQL (reference sequence). The CDR3: CASSQGADTEVFF. The sequenced part of the CDR3 DNA is TGTGCCAGCAGCCAGGGTGCGGACACAGAAGTCTTC.

On this clone: The genes are named according to mouse. The CDR3 extends 1 residue past the end of the read, so its final part is completed from the germline J gene. This sequence joins TRBV26 and TRBJ1-1; 8 bases are shared with TRBD1. CDR3 length: 14 amino acids. The germline gives CDR1 KGHPV, CDR2 FQNQEV (reference sequence). Trimming took 4 bases from V and 6 from J; bases not matched to a gene: 7. CDR3: CASSRGTGGAEVFF. CDR3 DNA, as far as it was read: TGTGCCAGCAGTCGGGGAACAGGGGGGGCAGAAGTCTTC.

Regarding this clone: Germline and genes: mouse. The CDR3 is cut off 1 residue early in the read; its end comes from the germline J gene. This sequence joins TRBV26 and TRBJ2-5; the D gene is possibly TRBD1 (6 bases). The CDR3 extends over 12 amino acids. Per germline, CDR1 KGHPV and CDR2 FQNQEV (reference sequence). V was trimmed by 4 bases and J by 4 bases, leaving 6 bases between them. The covered CDR3 bases are TGTGCCAGCAGTCGGACAGAAGACACCCAGTAC. Its protein product is CASSRTEDTQY. The full CDR3 protein is CASSRTEDTQYF.

As concerns this clone: Genes and germline come from the mouse. The read falls 1 residue short of the CDR3 end, and the missing part is taken from the germline J gene. The chain joins TRBV5 to TRBJ1-1; D is possibly TRBD1 (5 bases). CDR1 LGHNA and CDR2 YNLKQL come from the germline V gene (reference sequence). V lost 0 bases and J 10 bases, leaving 12 bases between the germline ends. CDR3 length equals 13 residues. CDR3 protein: CASSQDWQGGVFF. Partial CDR3 DNA: TGTGCCAGCAGCCAAGATTGGCAGGGAGGAGTCTTC.

Concerning this clone: The genes are named according to mouse. The sequence runs out 1 residue before the end of the CDR3; the remainder is reconstructed from the germline J gene. The chain links TRBV19 to TRBJ2-5, with a tentative D call TRBD2 (6 bases). This CDR3 spans 13 amino acids. V lost 2 bases, J lost 5 bases, and 9 bases lay in between. CDR1 FNHDT and CDR2 SITEND come from the germline V gene (reference sequence). CDR3 in amino acids: CASSMGGGDTQYF. The part of the CDR3 DNA that was read is TGTGCCAGCAGTATGGGGGGTGGAGACACCCAGTAC.